One and the same sample provided the 4 T cell receptor beta chains below, sequenced in a study of shared clonotypes between healthy human individuals. The table came from immunoSEQ multiplex PCR; TCRdb's copy has only in-frame clones and leaves some out. The sample includes about 2,500,000 clones, roughly nine tenths of them seen just once. The sample was naive CD4+ T cells sorted from blood. The subset here: CD45RA+ positively selected. The receptors were sampled from a man in his late teens or twenties in good health.

The chain employs TRBV28 and TRBJ2-2; no clear D. The germline V gene encodes CDR1 MDHEN and CDR2 SYDVKM. The CDR3 spans 15 residues. Deletions cut 5 bases from V and 2 bases from J, with 12 bases between. CDR3 region: CASSGRRVNTGELFF. As DNA, the CDR3 is TGTGCCAGCAGTGGAAGACGGGTCAACACCGGGGAGCTGTTTTTT.

This sequence joins TRBV5-4 and TRBJ2-3; 8 nucleotides match TRBD2. This CDR3 region has 17 residues. In germline, CDR1 is SGHNT, CDR2 YYREEE (reference sequence). J lost 5 bases, V lost 4 bases, and 15 bases had no gene match. Here the CDR3 DNA reads TGTGCCAGCAGCGCCTCTCTCGGAGCGGGGGTTGTAGATACGCAGTATTTT. This gives the protein CASSASLGAGVVDTQYF.

The table lists this clone with a count of one. The CDR3 nucleotides are TGTGCCAGCAGCAGTAAACGACAGGGGACGAGCTCTGGGGCCAACGTCCTGACTTTC. This translates into CASSSKRQGTSSGANVLTF. The V gene is TRBV9, the J gene TRBJ2-6, with TRBD1 matching over 8 bases. Germline lookup yields CDR1 SGDLS and CDR2 YYNGEE. CDR3 size: 19 residues. Trimming cost V 4 bases and J 0 bases; bases outside gene matches: 12.

The rearrangement links TRBV7-2 to TRBJ2-7, with TRBD2 matching over 8 bases. The V gene end was trimmed by 1 base and the J gene end by 1 base; junction bases not matched to a gene: 6. Germline V gene data show CDR1 as SGHTA and CDR2 as FQGNSA. This CDR3 is 16 amino acids long. The CDR3 spells CASSLDSGSQSYEQYF. CDR3 DNA sequence: TGTGCCAGCAGCTTAGACAGCGGGAGCCAATCCTACGAGCAGTACTTC.